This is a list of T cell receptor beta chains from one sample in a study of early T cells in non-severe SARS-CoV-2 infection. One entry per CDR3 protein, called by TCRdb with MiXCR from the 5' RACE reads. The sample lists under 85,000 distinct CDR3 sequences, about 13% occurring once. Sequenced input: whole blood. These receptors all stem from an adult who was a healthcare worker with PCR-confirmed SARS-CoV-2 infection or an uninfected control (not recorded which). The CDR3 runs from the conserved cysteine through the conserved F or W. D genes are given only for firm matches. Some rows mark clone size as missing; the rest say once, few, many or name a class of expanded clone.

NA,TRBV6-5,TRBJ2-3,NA,TGTGCCAGCAGTTACGGTGCCCCGAGAGCGGGCACAGATACGCAGTATTTT,CASSYGAPRAGTDTQYF
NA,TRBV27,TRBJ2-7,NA,TGTGCCACCTTACCTCGGGCGGGTAGCTCCTACGAGCAGTACTTC,CATLPRAGSSYEQYF
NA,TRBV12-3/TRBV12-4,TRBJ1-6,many,TGTGCCAGCAGTCATAATTCACCCCTCCACTTT,CASSHNSPLHF
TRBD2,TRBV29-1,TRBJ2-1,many,TGCAGCGTGGGGACTAGCGGGGGGGCCGCCTACAATGAGCAGTTCTTC,CSVGTSGGAAYNEQFF
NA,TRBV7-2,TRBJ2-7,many,TGTGCCAGCAGCCCGACAGGGGAGGGGTATGAGCAGTACTTC,CASSPTGEGYEQYF
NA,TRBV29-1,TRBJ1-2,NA,TGCAGCGTTCCCCGCGGGATTGTGGGCTACACCTTC,CSVPRGIVGYTF
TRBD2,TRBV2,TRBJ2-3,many,TGTGCCAGCAGTGAAGCGCGGGGACTAGGTGCAGATACGCAGTATTTT,CASSEARGLGADTQYF
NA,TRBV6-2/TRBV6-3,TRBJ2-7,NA,TGTGCCAGCAGTTACGCCAGGGGAGCCTACGAGCTGTACTTC,CASSYARGAYELYF
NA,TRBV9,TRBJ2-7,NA,TGTGCCAGCAGCGTAGGGGAGTCCGTCTACTCCTACGAGCAGTACTTC,CASSVGESVYSYEQYF
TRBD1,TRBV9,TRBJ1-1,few,TGTGCCAGCAGCGTAGCCGGGGACAGGGGCGCTGAAGCTTTCTTT,CASSVAGDRGAEAFF
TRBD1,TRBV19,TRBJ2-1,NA,TGTGCCAGTAGTCCCTGGGGACAGGGGTCGGGTGAGCAGTTCTTC,CASSPWGQGSGEQFF
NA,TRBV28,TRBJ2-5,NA,TGTGCCAGCAGTCGGACAATGGTCGAGACCCAGTACTTC,CASSRTMVETQYF
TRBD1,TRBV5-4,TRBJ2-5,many,TGTGCCACCGGGACAGGGGCAACAAGAGAGACCCAGTACTTC,CATGTGATRETQYF
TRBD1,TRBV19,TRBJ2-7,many,TGTGCCAGTAGTATAGGGGGGACAGGGGCGACCTACGAGCAGTACTTC,CASSIGGTGATYEQYF
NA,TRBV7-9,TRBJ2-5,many,TGTGCCAGCAGCTCACCCCAGGTCCCCGAGACCCAGTACTTC,CASSSPQVPETQYF
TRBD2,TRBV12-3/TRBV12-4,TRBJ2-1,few,TGTGCCAGCAATCCTTACCGCGGGAGGTACAATGAGCAGTTCTTC,CASNPYRGRYNEQFF
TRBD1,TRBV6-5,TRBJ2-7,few,TGTGCCAGCAGTTACGGGACAGGGCTACACGAGCAGTACTTC,CASSYGTGLHEQYF
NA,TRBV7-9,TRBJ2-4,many,TGTGCCAGCAGCCCGAGTGCGGGGAACCAAAACATTCAGTACTTC,CASSPSAGNQNIQYF
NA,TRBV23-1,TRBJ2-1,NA,TGCGCCAGCAGTCACCAGGGGCGAGCCGAGCAGTTCTTC,CASSHQGRAEQFF
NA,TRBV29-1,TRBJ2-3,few,TGCAGCGTTGTAGGGGACAGCACAGATACGCAGTATTTT,CSVVGDSTDTQYF
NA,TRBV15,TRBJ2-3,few,TGTGCCACCAGCCGACCCCCCGGAACAGATACGCAGTATTTT,CATSRPPGTDTQYF
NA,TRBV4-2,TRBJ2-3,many,TGTGCCAGCAGCCAAGATCGGAGAGGTTACACAGATACGCAGTATTTT,CASSQDRRGYTDTQYF
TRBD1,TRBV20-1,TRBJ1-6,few,TGCAGTGCTTCTCAGGGGGGAGATAATTCACCCCTCCACTTT,CSASQGGDNSPLHF
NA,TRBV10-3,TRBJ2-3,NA,TGTGCCATCAGTGACCGCGGGCCCCCCACAGATACGCAGTATTTT,CAISDRGPPTDTQYF
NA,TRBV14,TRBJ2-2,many,TGTGCCAGCAGCCAAGACCTGAGGCCCCCGTGGAACGGGGAGCTGTTTTTT,CASSQDLRPPWNGELFF
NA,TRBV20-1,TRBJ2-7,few,TGCAGTGCTTTGGAGACAGAGCCCTACGAGCAGTACTTC,CSALETEPYEQYF
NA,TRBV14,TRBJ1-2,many,TGTGCCAGCAGCCAAGATGGGGCCCTTAACTATGGCTACACCTTC,CASSQDGALNYGYTF
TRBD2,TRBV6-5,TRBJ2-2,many,TGTGCCAGCAGTTCCCCGCGGGGGTCGAACACCGGGGAGCTGTTTTTT,CASSSPRGSNTGELFF
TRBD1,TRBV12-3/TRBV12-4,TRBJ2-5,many,TGTGCCAGCAGTAACAACAGGGGAACAGAGACCCAGTACTTC,CASSNNRGTETQYF
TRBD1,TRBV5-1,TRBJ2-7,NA,TGCGCCAGCAGCTTGGAAGGACAGGGATCCTACGAGCAGTACTTC,CASSLEGQGSYEQYF
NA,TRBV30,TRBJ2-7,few,TGTGCCTGGAGTGTAAGCAGGGGTCTCTTCTACGAGCAGTACTTC,CAWSVSRGLFYEQYF
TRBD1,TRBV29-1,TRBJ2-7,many,TGCAGCGTGGCGACAGGGGTAATTAGCGAGCAGTACTTC,CSVATGVISEQYF
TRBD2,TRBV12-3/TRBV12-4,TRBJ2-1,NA,TGTGCCAGCAGCCCGGCCCCCGGTTTAGCGGGGGCCTCCTACAATGAGCAGTTCTTC,CASSPAPGLAGASYNEQFF
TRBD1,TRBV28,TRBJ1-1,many,TGTGCCACCCGGACCTCACGGGACAGGACTGAAGCTTTCTTT,CATRTSRDRTEAFF
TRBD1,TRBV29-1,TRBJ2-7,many,TGCAGCGTTCGGACAGGGGAAGCCTACGAGCAGTACTTC,CSVRTGEAYEQYF
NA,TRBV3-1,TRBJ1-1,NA,TGTGCCAGCAGCCTACGACAGGAAAACACTGAAGCTTTCTTT,CASSLRQENTEAFF
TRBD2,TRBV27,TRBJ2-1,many,TGTGCCAGCAGTCCACCGGATAGCGGGAGGTACAATGAGCAGTTCTTC,CASSPPDSGRYNEQFF
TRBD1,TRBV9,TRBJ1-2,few,TGTGCCAGCAGCGTGTCGGAACAGGGGAACTATGGCTACACCTTC,CASSVSEQGNYGYTF
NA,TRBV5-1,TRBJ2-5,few,TGCGCCAGCAGCTTGGGGGACGGCCAAGAGACCCAGTACTTC,CASSLGDGQETQYF
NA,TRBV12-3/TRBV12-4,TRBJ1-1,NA,TGTGCCAGCAGTCCCGTCCCGCCTCCCGAAGCTTTCTTT,CASSPVPPPEAFF
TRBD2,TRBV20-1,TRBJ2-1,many,TGCAGTGCTATCACCCCAATAGCGGGGTTAACCAATGAGCAGTTCTTC,CSAITPIAGLTNEQFF
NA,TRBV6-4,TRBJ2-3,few,TGTGCCAGCAGTGACTCGGGGGGAGCAGATACGCAGTATTTT,CASSDSGGADTQYF
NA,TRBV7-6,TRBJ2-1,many,TGTGCCAGCAGTTCGGGACTCCCGGATGAGCAGTTCTTC,CASSSGLPDEQFF
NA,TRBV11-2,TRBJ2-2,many,TGTGCCAGCAACCCTTCCAGGGGCATTGGGGAGCTGTTTTTT,CASNPSRGIGELFF
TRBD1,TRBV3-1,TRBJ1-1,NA,TGTGCCAGCAGCCGAAGGGGACAGGGGGAGACTGAAGCTTTCTTT,CASSRRGQGETEAFF
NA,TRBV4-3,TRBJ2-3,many,TGCGCCAGCAGCCAAGCAAGACTCGCCGACAACACAGATACGCAGTATTTT,CASSQARLADNTDTQYF
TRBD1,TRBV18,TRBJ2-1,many,TGTGCCAGCTCTTACCGGACAGGGAACAATGAGCAGTTCTTC,CASSYRTGNNEQFF
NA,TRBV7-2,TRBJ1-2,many,TGTGCCAGCAGCCCGGACGGATACTATGGCTACACCTTC,CASSPDGYYGYTF
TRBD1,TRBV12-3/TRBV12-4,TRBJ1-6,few,TGTGCCAGCAGCCCCGGGACAGGGAGTTCACCCCTCCACTTT,CASSPGTGSSPLHF
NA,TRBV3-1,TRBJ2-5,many,TGTGCCAGCAGCCGCGAAGTGGGCGGCTTCCAAGAGACCCAGTACTTC,CASSREVGGFQETQYF
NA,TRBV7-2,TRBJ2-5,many,TGTGCCAGCAGCCATCCCCACGGGACACCCCAGTACTTC,CASSHPHGTPQYF
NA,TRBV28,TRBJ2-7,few,TGTGCCAGCAGTTTACTTGGCCAAAACCTGGGATACGAGCAGTACTTC,CASSLLGQNLGYEQYF
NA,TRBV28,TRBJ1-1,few,TGTGCCAGCAGATACCTTTTGATCGGACCAGGGCGTTTTCTGGTCGGAGCTTTCTTT,CASRYLLIGPGRFLVGAFF
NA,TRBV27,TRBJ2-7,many,TGTGCCAGCAGTCCCGGGACATCACGATACGAGCAGTACTTC,CASSPGTSRYEQYF